This T cell receptor (beta chain) was documented in a study of blood T cell repertoires in COVID-19. Across the study: COVID-19 samples collected from the United States, Italy and Spain covered acute and convalescent phases.

CDR1 and CDR2 (germline): SGDLS, YYNGEE. This CDR3 comprises 14 residues. Trimming took off 2 bases at V and 4 bases at J, with 11 bases between the two ends. During active infection, Seattle patients enrolled and were then monitored through disease. Method: immunoSEQ multiplex PCR; TCRdb's copy keeps in-frame clones and lacks some. This table holds fewer than 350,000 clones, 85% to 90% found once. This clonotype was sampled from a woman in her twenties or thirties with COVID-19, enrolled during active disease. The sample was peripheral blood. The genes are TRBV9 and TRBJ2-3; D possibly corresponds to TRBD1 (6 bases). CDR3 in DNA: TGTGCCAGCAGCGTCCACAGGGCGGCAGATACGCAGTATTTT. Protein: CASSVHRAADTQYF.